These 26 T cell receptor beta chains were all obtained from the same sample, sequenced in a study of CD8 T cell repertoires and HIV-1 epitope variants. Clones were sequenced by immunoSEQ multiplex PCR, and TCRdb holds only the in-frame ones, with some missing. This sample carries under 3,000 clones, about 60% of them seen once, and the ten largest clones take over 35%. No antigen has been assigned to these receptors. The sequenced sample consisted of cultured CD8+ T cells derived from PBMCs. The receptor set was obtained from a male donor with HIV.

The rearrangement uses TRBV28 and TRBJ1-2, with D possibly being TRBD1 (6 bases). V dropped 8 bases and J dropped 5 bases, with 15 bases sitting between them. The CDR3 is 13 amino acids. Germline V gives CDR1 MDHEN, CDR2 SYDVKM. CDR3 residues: CASLDRELYGYTF. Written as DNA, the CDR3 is TGTGCCAGCCTGGACAGAGAACTTTATGGCTACACCTTC.

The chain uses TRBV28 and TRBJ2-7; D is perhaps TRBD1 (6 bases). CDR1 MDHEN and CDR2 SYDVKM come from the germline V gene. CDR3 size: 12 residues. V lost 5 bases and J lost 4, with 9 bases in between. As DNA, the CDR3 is TGTGCCAGCAGTCGGACAGTATACGAGCAGTACTTC. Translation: CASSRTVYEQYF.

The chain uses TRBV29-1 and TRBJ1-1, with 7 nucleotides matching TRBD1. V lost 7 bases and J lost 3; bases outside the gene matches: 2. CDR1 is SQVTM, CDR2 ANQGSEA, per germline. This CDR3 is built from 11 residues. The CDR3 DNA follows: TGCAGCGGAGACAGGGACACTGAAGCTTTCTTT. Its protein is CSGDRDTEAFF.

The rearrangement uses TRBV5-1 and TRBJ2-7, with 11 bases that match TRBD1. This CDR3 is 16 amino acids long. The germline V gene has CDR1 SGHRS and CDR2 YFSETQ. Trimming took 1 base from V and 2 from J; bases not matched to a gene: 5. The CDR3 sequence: CASSLSPGQGAYEQYF. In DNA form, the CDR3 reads TGCGCCAGCAGCTTGTCCCCGGGACAGGGGGCCTACGAGCAGTACTTC.

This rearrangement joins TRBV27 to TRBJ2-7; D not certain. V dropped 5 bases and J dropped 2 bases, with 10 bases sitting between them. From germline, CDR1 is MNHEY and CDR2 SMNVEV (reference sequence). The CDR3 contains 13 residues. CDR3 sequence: CASSPGVTYEQYF. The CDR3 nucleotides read TGTGCCAGCAGTCCTGGGGTAACCTACGAGCAGTACTTC.

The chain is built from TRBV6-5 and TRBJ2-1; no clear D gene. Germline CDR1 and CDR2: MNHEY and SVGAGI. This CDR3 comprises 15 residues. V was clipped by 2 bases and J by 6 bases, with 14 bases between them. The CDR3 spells CASSYARSSLNEQFF. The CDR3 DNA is TGTGCCAGCAGTTACGCTAGGTCCTCTCTCAATGAGCAGTTCTTC.

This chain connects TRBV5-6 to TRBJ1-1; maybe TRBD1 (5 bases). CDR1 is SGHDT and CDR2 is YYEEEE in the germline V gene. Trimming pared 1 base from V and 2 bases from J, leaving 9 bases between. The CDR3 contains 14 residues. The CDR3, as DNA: TGTGCCAGCAGCTTGAGGGGAGGCAACACTGAAGCTTTCTTT. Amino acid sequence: CASSLRGGNTEAFF.

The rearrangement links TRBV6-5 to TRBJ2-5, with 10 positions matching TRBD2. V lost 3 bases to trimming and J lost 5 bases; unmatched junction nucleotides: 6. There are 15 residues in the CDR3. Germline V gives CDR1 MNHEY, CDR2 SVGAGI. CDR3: CASSYRASGGETQYF. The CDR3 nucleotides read TGTGCCAGCAGTTATCGGGCTAGCGGGGGTGAGACCCAGTACTTC.

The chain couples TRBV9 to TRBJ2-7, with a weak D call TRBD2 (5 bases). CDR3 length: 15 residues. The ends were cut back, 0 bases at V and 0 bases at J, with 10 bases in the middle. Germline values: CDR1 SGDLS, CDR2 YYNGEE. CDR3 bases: TGTGCCAGCAGCGTAGACCCGGGGTCCTCCTACGAGCAGTACTTC. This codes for CASSVDPGSSYEQYF. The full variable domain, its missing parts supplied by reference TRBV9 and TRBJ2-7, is DSGVTQTPKHLITATGQRVTLRCSPRSGDLSVYWYQQSLDQGLQFLIQYYNGEERAKGNILERFSAQQFPDLHSELNLSSLELGDSALYFCASSVDPGSSYEQYFGPGTRLTVT.

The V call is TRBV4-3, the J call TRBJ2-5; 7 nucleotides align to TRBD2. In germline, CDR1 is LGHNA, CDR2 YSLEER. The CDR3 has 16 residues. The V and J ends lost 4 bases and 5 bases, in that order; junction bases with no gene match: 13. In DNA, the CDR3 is TGCGCCAGCAGCCCTGTCTGGCCCCCCGGGGGGGAGACCCAGTACTTC. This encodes CASSPVWPPGGETQYF.

CDR3 sequence: CASSYSGVAYNEQFF. The DNA of the CDR3 is TGTGCCAGCAGTTACTCGGGAGTCGCCTACAATGAGCAGTTCTTC. V usage is TRBV6-5 and J usage is TRBJ2-1; TRBD2 might be the D (5 bases). The CDR3 is 15 amino acids. In germline, CDR1 is MNHEY, CDR2 SVGAGI. Trimming left V 0 bases short and J 2 bases short, with 8 bases between.

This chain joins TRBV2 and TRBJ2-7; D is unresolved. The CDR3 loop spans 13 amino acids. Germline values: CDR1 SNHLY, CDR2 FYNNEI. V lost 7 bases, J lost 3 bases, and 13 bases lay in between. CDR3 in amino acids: CASNTLGVYEQYF. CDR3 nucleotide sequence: TGTGCCAGCAACACATTAGGAGTCTACGAGCAGTACTTC.

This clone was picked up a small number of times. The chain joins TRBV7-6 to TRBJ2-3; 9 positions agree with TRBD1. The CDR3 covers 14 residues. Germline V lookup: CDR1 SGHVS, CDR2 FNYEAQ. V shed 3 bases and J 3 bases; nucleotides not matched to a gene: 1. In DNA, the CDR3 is TGTGCCAGCAGCTTGGGACAGGGAACAGATACGCAGTATTTT. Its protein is CASSLGQGTDTQYF.

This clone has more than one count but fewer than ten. CDR3 residues: CASSQGQGAFSETQYF. Here the CDR3 DNA reads TGTGCCAGCAGTCAGGGACAGGGGGCGTTTTCCGAGACCCAGTACTTC. The chain uses TRBV6-6 and TRBJ2-5; TRBD1 matches at 12 bases. The V and J ends lost 5 bases and 5 bases, in that order; junction bases with no gene match: 9. This CDR3 spans 16 amino acids. Germline CDR1 MNHNY, CDR2 SVGAGI (reference sequence).

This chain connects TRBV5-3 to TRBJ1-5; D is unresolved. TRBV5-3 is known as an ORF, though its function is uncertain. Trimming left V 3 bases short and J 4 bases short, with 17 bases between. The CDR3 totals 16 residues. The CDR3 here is CARSSCWWGGNQPQHF. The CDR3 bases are TGTGCCAGAAGCTCCTGTTGGTGGGGAGGAAATCAGCCCCAGCATTTT.

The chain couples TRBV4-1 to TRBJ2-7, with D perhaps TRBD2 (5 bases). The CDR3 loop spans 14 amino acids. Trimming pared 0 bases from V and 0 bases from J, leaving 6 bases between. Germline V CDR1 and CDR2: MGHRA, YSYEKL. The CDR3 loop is CASSQEGSSYEQYF. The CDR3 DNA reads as TGCGCCAGCAGCCAAGAGGGGAGCTCCTACGAGCAGTACTTC.

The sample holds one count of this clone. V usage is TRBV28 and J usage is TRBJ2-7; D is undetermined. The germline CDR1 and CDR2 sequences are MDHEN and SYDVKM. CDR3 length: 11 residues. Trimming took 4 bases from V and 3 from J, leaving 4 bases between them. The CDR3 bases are TGTGCCAGCAGTTCCAACTACGAGCAGTACTTC. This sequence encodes CASSSNYEQYF.

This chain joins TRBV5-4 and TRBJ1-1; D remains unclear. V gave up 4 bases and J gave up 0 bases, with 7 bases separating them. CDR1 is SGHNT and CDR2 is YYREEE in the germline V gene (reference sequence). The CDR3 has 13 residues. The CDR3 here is CASSRRVNTEAFF. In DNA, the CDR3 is TGTGCCAGCAGCCGACGGGTGAACACTGAAGCTTTCTTT.

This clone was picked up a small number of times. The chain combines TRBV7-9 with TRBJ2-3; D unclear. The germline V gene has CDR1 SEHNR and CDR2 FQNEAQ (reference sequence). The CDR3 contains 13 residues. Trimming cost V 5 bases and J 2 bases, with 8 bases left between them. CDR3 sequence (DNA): TGTGCCAGCAGCCAGTTGGTCACAGATACGCAGTATTTT. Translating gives CASSQLVTDTQYF.

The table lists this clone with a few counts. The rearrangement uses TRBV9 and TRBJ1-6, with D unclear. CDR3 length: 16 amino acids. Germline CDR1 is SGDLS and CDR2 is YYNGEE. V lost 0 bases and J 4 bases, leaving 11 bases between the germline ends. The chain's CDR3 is CASSVGEAGYNSPLHF. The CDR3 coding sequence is TGTGCCAGCAGCGTAGGGGAGGCTGGGTATAATTCACCCCTCCACTTT.

The CDR3 DNA reads TGTGCCTGGAGTGTTTCTTGGGACGAGCAGTACTTC. Translated, it gives CAWSVSWDEQYF. The chain joins TRBV30 to TRBJ2-7; D is ambiguous. CDR1 and CDR2 (germline): GTSNPN, SVGIG (reference sequence). The CDR3 runs to 12 residues. V lost 0 bases to trimming and J lost 5 bases, with 8 bases between them.

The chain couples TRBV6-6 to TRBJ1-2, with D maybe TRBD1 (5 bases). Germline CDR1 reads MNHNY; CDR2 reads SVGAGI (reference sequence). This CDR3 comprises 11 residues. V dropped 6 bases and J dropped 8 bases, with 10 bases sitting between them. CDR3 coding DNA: TGTGCCAGCAGGGGGGGAGGAGGCTACACCTTC. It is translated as CASRGGGGYTF.

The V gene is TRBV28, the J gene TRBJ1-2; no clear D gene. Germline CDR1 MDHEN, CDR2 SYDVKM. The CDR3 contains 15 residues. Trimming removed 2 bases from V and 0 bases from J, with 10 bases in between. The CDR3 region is CASSLVTEANYGYTF. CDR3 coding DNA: TGTGCCAGCAGTTTAGTCACGGAGGCTAACTATGGCTACACCTTC.

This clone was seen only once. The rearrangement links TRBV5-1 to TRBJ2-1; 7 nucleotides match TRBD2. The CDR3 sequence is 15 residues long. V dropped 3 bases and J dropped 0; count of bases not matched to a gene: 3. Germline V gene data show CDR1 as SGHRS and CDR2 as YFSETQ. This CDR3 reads CASSWERGSYNEQFF. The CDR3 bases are TGCGCCAGCAGCTGGGAGCGGGGCTCCTACAATGAGCAGTTCTTC. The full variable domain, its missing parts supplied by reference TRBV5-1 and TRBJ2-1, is KAGVTQTPRYLIKTRGQQVTLSCSPISGHRSVSWYQQTPGQGLQFLFEYFSETQRNKGNFPGRFSGRQFSNSRSEMNVSTLELGDSALYLCASSWERGSYNEQFFGPGTRLTVL.

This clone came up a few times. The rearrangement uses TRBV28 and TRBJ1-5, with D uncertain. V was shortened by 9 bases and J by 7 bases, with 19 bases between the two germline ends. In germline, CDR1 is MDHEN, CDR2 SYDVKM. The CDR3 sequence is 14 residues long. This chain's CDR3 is CARPLGRVEQPQHF. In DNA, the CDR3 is TGTGCCAGACCTCTAGGGAGGGTCGAGCAGCCCCAGCATTTT.

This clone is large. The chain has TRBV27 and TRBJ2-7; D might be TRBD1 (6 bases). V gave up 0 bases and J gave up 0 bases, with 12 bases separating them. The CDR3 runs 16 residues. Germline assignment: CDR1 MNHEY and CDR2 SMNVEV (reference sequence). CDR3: CASSLSQGTLSYEQYF. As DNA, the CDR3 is TGTGCCAGCAGTTTATCACAGGGAACCCTCTCCTACGAGCAGTACTTC.